This T cell receptor beta chain was observed in a study of vaccination effects on CD4 cells after COVID-19. Study details: Pre-vaccine samples were drawn 16 days and one week before the first dose. Points from the study as a whole: Marked clonal contraction was seen late after vaccination (in both infection- and vaccine-induced clones).

Expansion with viral peptide pools was applied to antigen-specific CD4+ T cells by the ViraFEST assay prior to sequencing. At the end of 9 to 11 days of culture, CD4+ T cells were isolated. SARS-CoV-2 infected the person between March and December 2020, as confirmed by PCR. In the negative control culture, an HIV-1 Nef peptide pool was present. IL-2 medium supplanted half the medium on days 3 and 7. This clone has a single count. Its antigen remains unidentified. TCRdb keeps only in-frame clones here, not all; method: immunoSEQ multiplex PCR. The data contain some 56,000 clones, under 80% of them seen just once; the ten biggest clones take up around 5.5%. The clonotype originates from a human donor who had a prior SARS-CoV-2 infection. The sample in question was CD4+ T cells from PBMCs cultured with HIV peptides, obtained before COVID-19 vaccination. Subset defined: HIV-1 Nef peptide pool negative control/reference culture.

The CDR3 DNA reads as TGCAGCGCCAAGGGACAGTATGAAGCTTTCTTT. It yields the protein CSAKGQYEAFF. The J gene is TRBJ1-1, the V gene TRBV29-1, with 7 bases matching TRBD1. Looked up from germline, CDR1 is SQVTM and CDR2 is ANQGSEA. The V segment lost 7 bases and the J segment 7 bases; nucleotides outside the gene matches: 6. This CDR3 region has 11 residues. Full variable domain (rest looked up from reference TRBV29-1 and TRBJ1-1): SAVISQKPSRDICQRGTSLTIQCQVDSQVTMMFWYRQQPGQSLTLIATANQGSEATYESGFVIDKFPISRPNLTFSTLTVSNMSPEDSSIYLCSAKGQYEAFFGQGTRLTVV.